This entry concerns a single T cell receptor (beta chain). These data come from a study of blood T cell repertoires in COVID-19. The CDR3 contains 16 residues. With 3 bases clipped from V and 14 bases from J, the junction kept 14 bases outside the gene matches. From germline, CDR1 is LGHDT and CDR2 YNNKEL (reference sequence). Produced via immunoSEQ multiplex PCR; TCRdb's table is partial and in-frame only. The sample yields just over 650,000 clones, 85% to 90% seen once. The clonotype originates from a woman aged 18-30 years with acute or convalescent COVID-19. Sequencing was done on a sample of peripheral blood. The V gene is TRBV3-1 (or the pseudogene TRBV3-2), the J gene TRBJ1-6; 9 bases are a match to TRBD1. The CDR3 loop is CASSQAWRQGGLSLHF. CDR3 nucleotides: TGTGCCAGCAGCCAGGCGTGGAGACAGGGGGGGTTGTCCCTCCACTTT.